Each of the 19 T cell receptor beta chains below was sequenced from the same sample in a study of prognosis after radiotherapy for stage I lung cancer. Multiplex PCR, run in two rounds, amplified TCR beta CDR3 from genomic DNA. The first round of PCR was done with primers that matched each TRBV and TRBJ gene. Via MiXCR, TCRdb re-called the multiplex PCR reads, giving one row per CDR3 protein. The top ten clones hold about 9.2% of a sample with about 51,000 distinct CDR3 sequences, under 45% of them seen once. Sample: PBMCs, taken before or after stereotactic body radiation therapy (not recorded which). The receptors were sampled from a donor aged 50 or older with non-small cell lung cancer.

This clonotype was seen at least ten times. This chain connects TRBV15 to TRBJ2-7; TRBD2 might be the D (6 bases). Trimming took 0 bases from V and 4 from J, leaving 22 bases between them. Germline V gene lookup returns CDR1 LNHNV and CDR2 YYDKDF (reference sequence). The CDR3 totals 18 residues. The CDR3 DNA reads TGTGCCACCAGCAGAGATCAGCCAGGGACTGGCCCGCGTTACGAGCAGTACTTC. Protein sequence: CATSRDQPGTGPRYEQYF. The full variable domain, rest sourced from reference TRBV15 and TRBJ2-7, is DAMVIQNPRYQVTQFGKPVTLSCSQTLNHNVMYWYQQKSSQAPKLLFHYYDKDFNNEADTPDNFQSRRPNTSFCFLDIRSPGLGDTAMYLCATSRDQPGTGPRYEQYFGPGTRLTVT.

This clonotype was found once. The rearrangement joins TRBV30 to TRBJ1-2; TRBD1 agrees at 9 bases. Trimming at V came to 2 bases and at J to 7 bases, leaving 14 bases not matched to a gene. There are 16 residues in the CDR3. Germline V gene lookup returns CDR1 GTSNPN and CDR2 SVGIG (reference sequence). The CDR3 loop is CAWSSGTGYRFGGYTF. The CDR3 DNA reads TGTGCCTGGAGTTCCGGGACAGGGTACCGGTTCGGTGGCTACACCTTC.

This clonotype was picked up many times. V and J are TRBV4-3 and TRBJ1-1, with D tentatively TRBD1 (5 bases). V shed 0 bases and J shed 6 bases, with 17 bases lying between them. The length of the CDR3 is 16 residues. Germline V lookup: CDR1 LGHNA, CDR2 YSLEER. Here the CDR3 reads CASSQEWGLSFPEAFF. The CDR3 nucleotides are TGCGCCAGCAGCCAAGAATGGGGCCTCTCATTTCCTGAAGCTTTCTTT.

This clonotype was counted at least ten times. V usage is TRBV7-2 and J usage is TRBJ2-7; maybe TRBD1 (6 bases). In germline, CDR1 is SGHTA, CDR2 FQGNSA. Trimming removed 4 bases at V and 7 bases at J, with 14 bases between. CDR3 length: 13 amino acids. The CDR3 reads CASSSSQGGEQYF. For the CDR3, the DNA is TGTGCCAGCAGCTCTTCACAGGGCGGGGAGCAGTACTTC. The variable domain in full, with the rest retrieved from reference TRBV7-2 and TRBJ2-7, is GAGVSQSPSNKVTEKGKDVELRCDPISGHTALYWYRQSLGQGLEFLIYFQGNSAPDKSGLPSDRFSAERTGGSVSTLTIQRTQQEDSAVYLCASSSSQGGEQYFGPGTRLTVT.

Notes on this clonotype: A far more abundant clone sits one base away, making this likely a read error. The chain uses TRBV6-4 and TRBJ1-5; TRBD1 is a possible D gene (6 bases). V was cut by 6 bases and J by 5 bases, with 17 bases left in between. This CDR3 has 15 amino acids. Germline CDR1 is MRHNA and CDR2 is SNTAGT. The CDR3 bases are TGTGCCAGCAGGGAGGGGGTGTGTGCGGATCAGCCCCAGCATTTT. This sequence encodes CASREGVCADQPQHF.

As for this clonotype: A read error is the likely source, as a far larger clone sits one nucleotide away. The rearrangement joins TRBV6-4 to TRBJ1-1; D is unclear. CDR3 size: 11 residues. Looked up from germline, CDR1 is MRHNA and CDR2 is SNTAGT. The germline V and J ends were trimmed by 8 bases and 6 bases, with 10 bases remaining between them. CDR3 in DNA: TGTGCCAGCGGGCTGCTGGCTGAAGCTTTCTTT. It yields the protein CASGLLAEAFF.

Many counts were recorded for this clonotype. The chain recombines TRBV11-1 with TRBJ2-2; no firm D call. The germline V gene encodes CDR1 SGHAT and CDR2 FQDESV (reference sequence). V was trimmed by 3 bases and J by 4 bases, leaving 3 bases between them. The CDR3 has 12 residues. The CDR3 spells CASSFSTGELFF. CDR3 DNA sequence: TGTGCCAGCAGCTTCTCCACCGGGGAGCTGTTTTTT.

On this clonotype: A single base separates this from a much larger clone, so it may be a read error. The CDR3 region is CASSGQGQGVTEALF. The CDR3 DNA sequence: TGTGCCAGCAGTGGGCAGGGACAGGGAGTCACTGAAGCTTTATTT. V is TRBV6-2 or TRBV6-3 and J is TRBJ1-1; 9 bases line up with TRBD1. Germline V gene lookup returns CDR1 MNHEY and CDR2 SVGEGT. This CDR3 region has 15 residues.

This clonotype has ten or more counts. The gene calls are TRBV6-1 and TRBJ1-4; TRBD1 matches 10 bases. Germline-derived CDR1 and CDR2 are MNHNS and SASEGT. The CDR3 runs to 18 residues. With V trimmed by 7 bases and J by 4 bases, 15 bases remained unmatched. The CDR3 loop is CASTRQGARRSGNEKLFF. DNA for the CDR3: TGTGCCAGCACTAGACAGGGGGCGCGACGGTCGGGTAATGAAAAACTGTTTTTT.

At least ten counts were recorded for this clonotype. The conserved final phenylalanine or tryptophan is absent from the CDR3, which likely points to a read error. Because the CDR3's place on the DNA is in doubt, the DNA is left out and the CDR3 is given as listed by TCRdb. This chain's CDR3 is CASRRGPL. The V and J genes are TRBV6-1 and TRBJ2-7; the table's TRBD1 call for D was not verified on the DNA. Germline CDR1 MNHNS, CDR2 SASEGT. The CDR3 extends over 8 residues, inclusive of both ends.

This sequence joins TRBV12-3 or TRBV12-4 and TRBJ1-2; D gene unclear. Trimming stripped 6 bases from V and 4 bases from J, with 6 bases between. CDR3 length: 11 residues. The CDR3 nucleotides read TGTGCCAGCAGGGGGTTCTATGGCTACACCTTC. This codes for CASRGFYGYTF.

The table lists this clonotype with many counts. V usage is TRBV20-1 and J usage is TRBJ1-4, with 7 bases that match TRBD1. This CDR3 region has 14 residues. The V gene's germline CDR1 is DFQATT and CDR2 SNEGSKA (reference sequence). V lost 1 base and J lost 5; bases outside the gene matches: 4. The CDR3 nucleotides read TGCAGTGCTAGAGTAGGGACAGCCAATGAAAAACTGTTTTTT. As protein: CSARVGTANEKLFF.

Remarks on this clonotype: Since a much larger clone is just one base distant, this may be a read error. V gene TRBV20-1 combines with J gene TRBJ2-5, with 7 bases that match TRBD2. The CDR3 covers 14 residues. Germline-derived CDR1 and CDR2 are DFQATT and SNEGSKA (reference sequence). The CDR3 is CGARAPRRGRAQYF. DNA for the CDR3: TGCGGTGCTCGAGCCCCTCGGCGGGGGAGGGCCCAGTACTTC.

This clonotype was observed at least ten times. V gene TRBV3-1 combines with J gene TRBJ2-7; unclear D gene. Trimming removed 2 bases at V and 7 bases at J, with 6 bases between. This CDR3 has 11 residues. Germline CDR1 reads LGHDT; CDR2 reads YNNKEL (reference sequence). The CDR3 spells CASSQTEEQYF. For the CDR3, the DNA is TGTGCCAGCAGCCAAACTGAGGAGCAGTACTTC.

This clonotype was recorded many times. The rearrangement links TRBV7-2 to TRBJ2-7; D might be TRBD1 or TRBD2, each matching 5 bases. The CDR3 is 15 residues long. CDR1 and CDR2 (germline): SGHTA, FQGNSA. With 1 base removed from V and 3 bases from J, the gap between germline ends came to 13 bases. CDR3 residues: CASSLGQGPIYEQYF. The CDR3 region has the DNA TGTGCCAGCAGCTTAGGGCAGGGACCCATCTACGAGCAGTACTTC.

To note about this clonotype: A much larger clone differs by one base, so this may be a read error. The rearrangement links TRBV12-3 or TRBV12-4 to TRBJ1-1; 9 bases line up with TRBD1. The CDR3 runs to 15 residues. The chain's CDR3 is CASSFSGTGNTEASF. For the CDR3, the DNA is TGTGCCAGCAGTTTCTCCGGGACAGGGAACACTGAAGCTTCCTTT.

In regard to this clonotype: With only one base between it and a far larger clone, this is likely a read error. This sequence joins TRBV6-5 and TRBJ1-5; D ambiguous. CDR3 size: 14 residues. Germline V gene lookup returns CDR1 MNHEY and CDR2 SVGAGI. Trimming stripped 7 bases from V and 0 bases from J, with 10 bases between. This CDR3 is CASTNHISNQPQHF. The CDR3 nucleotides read TGTGCCAGCACCAACCACATTAGCAATCAGCCCCAGCATTTT.

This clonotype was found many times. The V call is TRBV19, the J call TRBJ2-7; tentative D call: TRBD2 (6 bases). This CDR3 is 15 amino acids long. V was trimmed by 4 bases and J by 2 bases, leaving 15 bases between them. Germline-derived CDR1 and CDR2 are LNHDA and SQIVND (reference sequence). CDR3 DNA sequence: TGTGCCAGTAGTACCTCGGGGACTGGGACCTACGAGCAGTACTTC. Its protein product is CASSTSGTGTYEQYF.

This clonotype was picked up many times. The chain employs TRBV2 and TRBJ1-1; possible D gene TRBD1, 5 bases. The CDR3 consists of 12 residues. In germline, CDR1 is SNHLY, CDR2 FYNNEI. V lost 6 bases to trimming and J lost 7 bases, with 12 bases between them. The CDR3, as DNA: TGTGCCAGCAGGGGGGGTGAATTTGAAGCTTTCTTT. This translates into CASRGGEFEAFF.